The 10 T cell receptor beta chains below were found in one sample sequenced in a study of blood T cell repertoires in COVID-19. Using immunoSEQ multiplex PCR, the repertoire was profiled, and TCRdb retains in-frame clones only, with some absent. The sample carries about 130,000 clones, over 75% recorded once. The sequencing sample was made of peripheral blood. These receptors were collected from a man older than 75 with active or convalescent COVID-19.

V usage is TRBV24-1 and J usage is TRBJ2-7; tentative D call: TRBD1 (8 bases). CDR1 and CDR2 (germline): KGHDR, SFDVKD. The CDR3 runs 13 residues. CDR3 DNA sequence: TGTGCACGCTCTACAGGGGGGGGGTACGAGCAGTACTTC. It yields the protein CARSTGGGYEQYF.

The genes are TRBV19 and TRBJ1-1, with TRBD1 matching 7 bases. This CDR3 has 15 amino acids. Germline V gene data show CDR1 as LNHDA and CDR2 as SQIVND (reference sequence). The V and J ends lost 3 bases and 1 base, in that order; junction bases with no gene match: 5. Written as DNA, the CDR3 is TGTGCCAGTAGTATTACAGGGGCGAAGAACACTGAAGCTTTCTTT. It yields the protein CASSITGAKNTEAFF.

V usage is TRBV7-9 and J usage is TRBJ2-4; D possibly corresponds to TRBD2 (5 bases). Trimming left V 4 bases short and J 0 bases short, with 10 bases between. The CDR3 extends over 15 amino acids. CDR1 and CDR2 from the germline V gene are SEHNR and FQNEAQ (reference sequence). Here the CDR3 reads CASSSEVRAKNIQYF. Here the CDR3 DNA reads TGTGCCAGCAGCTCGGAGGTTAGAGCCAAAAACATTCAGTACTTC.

The rearrangement uses TRBV13 and TRBJ2-1; TRBD1 agrees at 10 bases. CDR3 length equals 15 residues. V gave up 3 bases and J gave up 7 bases; unmatched junction bases: 6. CDR1 and CDR2 from the germline V gene are PRHDT and FYEKMQ (reference sequence). The CDR3: CASSFGTGATNEQFF. Here the CDR3 DNA reads TGTGCCAGCAGCTTCGGGACAGGGGCAACTAATGAGCAGTTCTTC.

V and J are TRBV7-3 and TRBJ2-1, with 8 nucleotides matching TRBD2. V lost 5 bases, J lost 5 bases, and 5 bases stayed unmatched. This CDR3 is 14 amino acids long. Per germline, CDR1 SGHTA and CDR2 FQGTGA. The CDR3 nucleotides are TGTGCCAGCAGCCTTAGCGGGGCGAACAATGAGCAGTTCTTC. This codes for CASSLSGANNEQFF.

This clone has a handful of counts. The chain is built from TRBV6-1 and TRBJ1-2; 7 nucleotides line up with TRBD1. The CDR3 length is 16 residues. Germline CDR1 is MNHNS and CDR2 is SASEGT. The V segment lost 0 bases and the J segment 8 bases; nucleotides outside the gene matches: 12. CDR3 bases: TGTGCCAGCAGTGAAGCTCATTTTAGGGGGCGCGAGGGCTACACCTTC. This codes for CASSEAHFRGREGYTF.

CDR3 loop: CAIRPGLAGGSTSTDTQYF. In nucleotides, the CDR3 is TGTGCCATCAGACCCGGACTAGCGGGAGGGAGCACTAGCACAGATACGCAGTATTTT. V usage is TRBV10-3 and J usage is TRBJ2-3; 15 nucleotides align to TRBD2. The CDR3 extends over 19 amino acids. With V trimmed by 6 bases and J by 0 bases, 10 bases remained unmatched. Germline CDR1 ENHRY, CDR2 SYGVKD.

J is TRBJ1-2 and V is TRBV28; tentatively, D is TRBD1 (5 bases). The CDR3 sequence is 12 residues long. Germline CDR1 reads MDHEN; CDR2 reads SYDVKM. V lost 10 bases to trimming and J lost 6 bases, with 15 bases between them. CDR3 region: CATGGGRNGYTF. The CDR3 coding sequence is TGTGCCACCGGGGGGGGTCGCAATGGCTACACCTTC.

V and J are TRBV9 and TRBJ2-2, with 11 bases aligning to TRBD1. Germline values: CDR1 SGDLS, CDR2 YYNGEE. V lost 1 base and J lost 3; bases outside the gene matches: 5. The CDR3 is made up of 17 amino acids. The CDR3 spells CASSVLGQGAHTGELFF. The DNA of the CDR3 is TGTGCCAGCAGCGTATTAGGACAGGGGGCGCACACCGGGGAGCTGTTTTTT.

The V and J genes are TRBV11-1 and TRBJ2-6, with D tentatively TRBD1 (6 bases). CDR3 length: 16 amino acids. Looked up from germline, CDR1 is SGHAT and CDR2 is FQDESV (reference sequence). Trimming shortened V by 5 bases and J by 11 bases, and 22 bases separated the two germline ends. CDR3 sequence: CASSASSQGSIDVLTF. In nucleotides, the CDR3 is TGTGCCAGCAGCGCAAGTTCACAGGGATCCATCGACGTCCTGACTTTC.